Detailed here is one T cell receptor (beta chain). Antigen: not known. Naive CD4+ cells were CD45RA-selected; the remaining cells were memory. The data are from a study of shared clonotypes between healthy human individuals. Study-level findings and limits: The naive CD4 repertoires of several donors were compared, and approximately 4.7% of clonotypes were shared.

The CDR3 sequence is 11 residues long. The V end lost 3 bases, the J end lost 6 bases, and 7 bases lay between the germline ends. The germline gives CDR1 DFQATT, CDR2 SNEGSKA (reference sequence). The data were produced by immunoSEQ multiplex PCR, yet TCRdb's version contains in-frame clones alone and is incomplete. The sample carries about 600,000 clones, around 97% recorded once. V usage is TRBV20-1 and J usage is TRBJ2-3; D remains ambiguous. The sample taken for sequencing was naive CD4+ T cells sorted from blood. Noted subset: CD45RA+ positively selected. The sequence came from a woman between 25 and 40 years old in good health. The CDR3: CSASKGDTQYF. The CDR3 DNA reads as TGCAGTGCTAGCAAAGGCGATACGCAGTATTTT.